These T cell receptor beta chains were read from a single sample in a study of blood T cell repertoires in COVID-19. Sequencing was performed with immunoSEQ multiplex PCR; in TCRdb, only in-frame clones are kept and a portion is missing. Of 150,000 to 180,000 clones listed, 85% to 90% are singletons. The sample comprised peripheral blood. The receptors come from a woman between 35 and 50 years old with acute or convalescent COVID-19. Each CDR3 is given without its conserved first and last residue. The order of the fields is V gene, clone size, CDR3 protein. Expanded clones get a size class; other rows say once, few or many, or leave the size out.

v_gene: TRBV14
abundance: .
CDR3aa: ASSHWGLAGGYRETQY

v_gene: TRBV6-5
abundance: .
CDR3aa: AAQPYRGSYNEQF

v_gene: TRBV6-5
abundance: .
CDR3aa: ASRASSGGPDTQY

v_gene: TRBV7-8
abundance: .
CDR3aa: ASSLRSGTGVTYEQY

v_gene: TRBV11-3
abundance: .
CDR3aa: ASSWTGGNTGELF

v_gene: TRBV30
abundance: .
CDR3aa: AWREGQGPYNEQF

v_gene: TRBV5-5
abundance: .
CDR3aa: ASSQFGPTSLGGELF

v_gene: TRBV15
abundance: .
CDR3aa: ATSLQGGLLSGVYSNQPQH

v_gene: TRBV9
abundance: .
CDR3aa: ASSVGGRGTGELF

v_gene: TRBV6-5
abundance: once
CDR3aa: ASSYFDSYNEQF

v_gene: TRBV27
abundance: .
CDR3aa: ASNPGQGWTSGGYTQY

v_gene: TRBV27
abundance: .
CDR3aa: ASSSPTGALAGVYEQF